This T cell receptor (beta chain) was sequenced for a study of T cell repertoires in cytomegalovirus infection. The germline CDR1 and CDR2 sequences are SGHVS and FQNEAQ. This CDR3 spans 19 amino acids. V lost 1 base to trimming and J lost 0 bases; unmatched junction nucleotides: 10. This clonotype was seen a handful of times. Its specificity is unknown. Each CDR3 protein gets one entry after TCRdb re-called the reads with MiXCR. The sample includes fewer than 1,000,000 distinct CDR3 sequences, about a third seen only once; the top ten take over 12%. This chain links TRBV7-8 with TRBJ1-4; 8 bases align to TRBD1. The TCR sequence derives from a human donor in good health (CMV status not recorded). Some clones in this sample may be carry-over from other donors' samples. The input for sequencing was cultured CD8+ T cells from PBMCs, taken from culture after CMV antigen stimulation. The CDR3 loop is CASSLERTGRGTTNEKLFF. CDR3 coding DNA: TGTGCCAGCAGCTTAGAAAGGACAGGGAGAGGTACAACTAATGAAAAACTGTTTTTT.